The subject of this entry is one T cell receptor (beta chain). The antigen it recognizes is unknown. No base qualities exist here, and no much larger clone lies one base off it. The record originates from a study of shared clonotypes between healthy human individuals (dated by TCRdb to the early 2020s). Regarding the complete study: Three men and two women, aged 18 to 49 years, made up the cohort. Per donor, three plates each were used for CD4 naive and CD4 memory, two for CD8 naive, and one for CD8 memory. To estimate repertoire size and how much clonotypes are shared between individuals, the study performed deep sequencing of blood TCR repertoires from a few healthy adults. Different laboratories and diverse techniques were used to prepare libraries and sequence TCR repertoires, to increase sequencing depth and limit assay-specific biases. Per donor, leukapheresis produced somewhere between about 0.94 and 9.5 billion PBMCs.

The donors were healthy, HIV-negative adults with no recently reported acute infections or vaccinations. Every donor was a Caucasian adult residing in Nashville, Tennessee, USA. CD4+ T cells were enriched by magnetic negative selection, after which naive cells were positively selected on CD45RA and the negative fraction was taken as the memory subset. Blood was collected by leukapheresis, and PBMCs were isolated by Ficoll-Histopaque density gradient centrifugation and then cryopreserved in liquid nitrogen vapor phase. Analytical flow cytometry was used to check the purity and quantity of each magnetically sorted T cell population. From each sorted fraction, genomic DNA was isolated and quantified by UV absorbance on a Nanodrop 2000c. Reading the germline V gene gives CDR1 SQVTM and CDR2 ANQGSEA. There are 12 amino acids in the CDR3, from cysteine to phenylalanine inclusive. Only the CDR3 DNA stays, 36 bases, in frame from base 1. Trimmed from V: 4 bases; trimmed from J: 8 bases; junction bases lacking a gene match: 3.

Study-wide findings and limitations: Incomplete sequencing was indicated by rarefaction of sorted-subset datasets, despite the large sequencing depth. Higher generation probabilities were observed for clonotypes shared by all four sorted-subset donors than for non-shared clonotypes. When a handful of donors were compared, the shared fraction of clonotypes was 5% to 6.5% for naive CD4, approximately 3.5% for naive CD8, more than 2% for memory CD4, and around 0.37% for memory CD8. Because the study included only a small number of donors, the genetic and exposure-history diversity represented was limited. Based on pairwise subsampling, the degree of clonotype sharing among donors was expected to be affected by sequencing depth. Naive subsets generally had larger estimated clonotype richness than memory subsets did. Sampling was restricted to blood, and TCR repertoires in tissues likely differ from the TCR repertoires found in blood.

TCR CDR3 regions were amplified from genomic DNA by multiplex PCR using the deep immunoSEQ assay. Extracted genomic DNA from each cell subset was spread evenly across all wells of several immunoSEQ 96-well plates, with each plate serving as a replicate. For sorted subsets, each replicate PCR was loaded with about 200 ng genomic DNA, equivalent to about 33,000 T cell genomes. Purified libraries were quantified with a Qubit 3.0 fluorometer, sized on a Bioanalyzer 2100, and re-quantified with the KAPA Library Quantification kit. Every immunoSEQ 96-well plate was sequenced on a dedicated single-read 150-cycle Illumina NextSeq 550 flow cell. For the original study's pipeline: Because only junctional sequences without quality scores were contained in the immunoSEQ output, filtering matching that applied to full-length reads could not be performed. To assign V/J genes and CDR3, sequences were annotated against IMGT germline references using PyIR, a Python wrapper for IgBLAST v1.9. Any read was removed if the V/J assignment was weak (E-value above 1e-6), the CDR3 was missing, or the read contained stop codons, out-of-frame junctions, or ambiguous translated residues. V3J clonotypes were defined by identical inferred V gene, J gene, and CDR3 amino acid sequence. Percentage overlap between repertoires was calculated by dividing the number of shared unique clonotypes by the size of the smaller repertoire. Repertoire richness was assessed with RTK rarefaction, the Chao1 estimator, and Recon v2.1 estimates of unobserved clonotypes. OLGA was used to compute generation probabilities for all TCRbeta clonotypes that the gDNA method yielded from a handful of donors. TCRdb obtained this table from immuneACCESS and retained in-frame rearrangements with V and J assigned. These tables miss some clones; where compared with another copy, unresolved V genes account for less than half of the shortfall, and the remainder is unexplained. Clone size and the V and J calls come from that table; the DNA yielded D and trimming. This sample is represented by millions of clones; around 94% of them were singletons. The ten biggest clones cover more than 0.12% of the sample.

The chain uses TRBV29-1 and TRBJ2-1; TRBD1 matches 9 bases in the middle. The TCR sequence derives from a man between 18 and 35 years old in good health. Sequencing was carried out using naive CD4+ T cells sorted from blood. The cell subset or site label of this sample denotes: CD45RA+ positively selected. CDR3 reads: CSVGTGGDEQFF. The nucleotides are TGCAGCGTTGGTACAGGGGGCGATGAGCAGTTCTTC.